This TCR beta chain came from a study of CD8 T cells in ankylosing spondylitis. TCRdb processed the 5' RACE reads anew with MiXCR; each CDR3 protein has one entry. Of under 300,000 distinct CDR3 sequences listed, around 10% are singletons. This clonotype was seen at least ten times. CDR3 length equals 12 residues. Per germline, CDR1 DFQATT and CDR2 SNEGSKA (reference sequence). The V end was cut by 5 bases, the J end by 4 bases, with 9 bases between. The sequenced sample was blood, either unsorted or a sorted T cell fraction (not recorded which). The chain combines TRBV20-1 with TRBJ2-1; D not certain. The TCR was taken from a male donor with ankylosing spondylitis or in good health (not recorded which). The CDR3 sequence is CSAPVGYNEQFF. The CDR3 DNA sequence: TGCAGTGCTCCAGTAGGGTACAATGAGCAGTTCTTC.